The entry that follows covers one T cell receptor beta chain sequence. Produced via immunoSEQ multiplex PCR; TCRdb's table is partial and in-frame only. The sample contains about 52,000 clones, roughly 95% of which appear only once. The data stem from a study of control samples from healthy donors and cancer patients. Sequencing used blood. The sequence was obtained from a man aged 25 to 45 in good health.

CDR3 residues: CASQGTNFYQPQHF. CDR3 DNA: TGTGCCAGCCAGGGTACAAACTTTTATCAGCCCCAGCATTTT. The chain is built from TRBV28 and TRBJ1-5; tentative D call: TRBD1 (5 bases). The CDR3 covers 14 residues. Trimming shortened V by 8 bases and J by 5 bases, and 16 bases separated the two germline ends. In germline, CDR1 is MDHEN, CDR2 SYDVKM.